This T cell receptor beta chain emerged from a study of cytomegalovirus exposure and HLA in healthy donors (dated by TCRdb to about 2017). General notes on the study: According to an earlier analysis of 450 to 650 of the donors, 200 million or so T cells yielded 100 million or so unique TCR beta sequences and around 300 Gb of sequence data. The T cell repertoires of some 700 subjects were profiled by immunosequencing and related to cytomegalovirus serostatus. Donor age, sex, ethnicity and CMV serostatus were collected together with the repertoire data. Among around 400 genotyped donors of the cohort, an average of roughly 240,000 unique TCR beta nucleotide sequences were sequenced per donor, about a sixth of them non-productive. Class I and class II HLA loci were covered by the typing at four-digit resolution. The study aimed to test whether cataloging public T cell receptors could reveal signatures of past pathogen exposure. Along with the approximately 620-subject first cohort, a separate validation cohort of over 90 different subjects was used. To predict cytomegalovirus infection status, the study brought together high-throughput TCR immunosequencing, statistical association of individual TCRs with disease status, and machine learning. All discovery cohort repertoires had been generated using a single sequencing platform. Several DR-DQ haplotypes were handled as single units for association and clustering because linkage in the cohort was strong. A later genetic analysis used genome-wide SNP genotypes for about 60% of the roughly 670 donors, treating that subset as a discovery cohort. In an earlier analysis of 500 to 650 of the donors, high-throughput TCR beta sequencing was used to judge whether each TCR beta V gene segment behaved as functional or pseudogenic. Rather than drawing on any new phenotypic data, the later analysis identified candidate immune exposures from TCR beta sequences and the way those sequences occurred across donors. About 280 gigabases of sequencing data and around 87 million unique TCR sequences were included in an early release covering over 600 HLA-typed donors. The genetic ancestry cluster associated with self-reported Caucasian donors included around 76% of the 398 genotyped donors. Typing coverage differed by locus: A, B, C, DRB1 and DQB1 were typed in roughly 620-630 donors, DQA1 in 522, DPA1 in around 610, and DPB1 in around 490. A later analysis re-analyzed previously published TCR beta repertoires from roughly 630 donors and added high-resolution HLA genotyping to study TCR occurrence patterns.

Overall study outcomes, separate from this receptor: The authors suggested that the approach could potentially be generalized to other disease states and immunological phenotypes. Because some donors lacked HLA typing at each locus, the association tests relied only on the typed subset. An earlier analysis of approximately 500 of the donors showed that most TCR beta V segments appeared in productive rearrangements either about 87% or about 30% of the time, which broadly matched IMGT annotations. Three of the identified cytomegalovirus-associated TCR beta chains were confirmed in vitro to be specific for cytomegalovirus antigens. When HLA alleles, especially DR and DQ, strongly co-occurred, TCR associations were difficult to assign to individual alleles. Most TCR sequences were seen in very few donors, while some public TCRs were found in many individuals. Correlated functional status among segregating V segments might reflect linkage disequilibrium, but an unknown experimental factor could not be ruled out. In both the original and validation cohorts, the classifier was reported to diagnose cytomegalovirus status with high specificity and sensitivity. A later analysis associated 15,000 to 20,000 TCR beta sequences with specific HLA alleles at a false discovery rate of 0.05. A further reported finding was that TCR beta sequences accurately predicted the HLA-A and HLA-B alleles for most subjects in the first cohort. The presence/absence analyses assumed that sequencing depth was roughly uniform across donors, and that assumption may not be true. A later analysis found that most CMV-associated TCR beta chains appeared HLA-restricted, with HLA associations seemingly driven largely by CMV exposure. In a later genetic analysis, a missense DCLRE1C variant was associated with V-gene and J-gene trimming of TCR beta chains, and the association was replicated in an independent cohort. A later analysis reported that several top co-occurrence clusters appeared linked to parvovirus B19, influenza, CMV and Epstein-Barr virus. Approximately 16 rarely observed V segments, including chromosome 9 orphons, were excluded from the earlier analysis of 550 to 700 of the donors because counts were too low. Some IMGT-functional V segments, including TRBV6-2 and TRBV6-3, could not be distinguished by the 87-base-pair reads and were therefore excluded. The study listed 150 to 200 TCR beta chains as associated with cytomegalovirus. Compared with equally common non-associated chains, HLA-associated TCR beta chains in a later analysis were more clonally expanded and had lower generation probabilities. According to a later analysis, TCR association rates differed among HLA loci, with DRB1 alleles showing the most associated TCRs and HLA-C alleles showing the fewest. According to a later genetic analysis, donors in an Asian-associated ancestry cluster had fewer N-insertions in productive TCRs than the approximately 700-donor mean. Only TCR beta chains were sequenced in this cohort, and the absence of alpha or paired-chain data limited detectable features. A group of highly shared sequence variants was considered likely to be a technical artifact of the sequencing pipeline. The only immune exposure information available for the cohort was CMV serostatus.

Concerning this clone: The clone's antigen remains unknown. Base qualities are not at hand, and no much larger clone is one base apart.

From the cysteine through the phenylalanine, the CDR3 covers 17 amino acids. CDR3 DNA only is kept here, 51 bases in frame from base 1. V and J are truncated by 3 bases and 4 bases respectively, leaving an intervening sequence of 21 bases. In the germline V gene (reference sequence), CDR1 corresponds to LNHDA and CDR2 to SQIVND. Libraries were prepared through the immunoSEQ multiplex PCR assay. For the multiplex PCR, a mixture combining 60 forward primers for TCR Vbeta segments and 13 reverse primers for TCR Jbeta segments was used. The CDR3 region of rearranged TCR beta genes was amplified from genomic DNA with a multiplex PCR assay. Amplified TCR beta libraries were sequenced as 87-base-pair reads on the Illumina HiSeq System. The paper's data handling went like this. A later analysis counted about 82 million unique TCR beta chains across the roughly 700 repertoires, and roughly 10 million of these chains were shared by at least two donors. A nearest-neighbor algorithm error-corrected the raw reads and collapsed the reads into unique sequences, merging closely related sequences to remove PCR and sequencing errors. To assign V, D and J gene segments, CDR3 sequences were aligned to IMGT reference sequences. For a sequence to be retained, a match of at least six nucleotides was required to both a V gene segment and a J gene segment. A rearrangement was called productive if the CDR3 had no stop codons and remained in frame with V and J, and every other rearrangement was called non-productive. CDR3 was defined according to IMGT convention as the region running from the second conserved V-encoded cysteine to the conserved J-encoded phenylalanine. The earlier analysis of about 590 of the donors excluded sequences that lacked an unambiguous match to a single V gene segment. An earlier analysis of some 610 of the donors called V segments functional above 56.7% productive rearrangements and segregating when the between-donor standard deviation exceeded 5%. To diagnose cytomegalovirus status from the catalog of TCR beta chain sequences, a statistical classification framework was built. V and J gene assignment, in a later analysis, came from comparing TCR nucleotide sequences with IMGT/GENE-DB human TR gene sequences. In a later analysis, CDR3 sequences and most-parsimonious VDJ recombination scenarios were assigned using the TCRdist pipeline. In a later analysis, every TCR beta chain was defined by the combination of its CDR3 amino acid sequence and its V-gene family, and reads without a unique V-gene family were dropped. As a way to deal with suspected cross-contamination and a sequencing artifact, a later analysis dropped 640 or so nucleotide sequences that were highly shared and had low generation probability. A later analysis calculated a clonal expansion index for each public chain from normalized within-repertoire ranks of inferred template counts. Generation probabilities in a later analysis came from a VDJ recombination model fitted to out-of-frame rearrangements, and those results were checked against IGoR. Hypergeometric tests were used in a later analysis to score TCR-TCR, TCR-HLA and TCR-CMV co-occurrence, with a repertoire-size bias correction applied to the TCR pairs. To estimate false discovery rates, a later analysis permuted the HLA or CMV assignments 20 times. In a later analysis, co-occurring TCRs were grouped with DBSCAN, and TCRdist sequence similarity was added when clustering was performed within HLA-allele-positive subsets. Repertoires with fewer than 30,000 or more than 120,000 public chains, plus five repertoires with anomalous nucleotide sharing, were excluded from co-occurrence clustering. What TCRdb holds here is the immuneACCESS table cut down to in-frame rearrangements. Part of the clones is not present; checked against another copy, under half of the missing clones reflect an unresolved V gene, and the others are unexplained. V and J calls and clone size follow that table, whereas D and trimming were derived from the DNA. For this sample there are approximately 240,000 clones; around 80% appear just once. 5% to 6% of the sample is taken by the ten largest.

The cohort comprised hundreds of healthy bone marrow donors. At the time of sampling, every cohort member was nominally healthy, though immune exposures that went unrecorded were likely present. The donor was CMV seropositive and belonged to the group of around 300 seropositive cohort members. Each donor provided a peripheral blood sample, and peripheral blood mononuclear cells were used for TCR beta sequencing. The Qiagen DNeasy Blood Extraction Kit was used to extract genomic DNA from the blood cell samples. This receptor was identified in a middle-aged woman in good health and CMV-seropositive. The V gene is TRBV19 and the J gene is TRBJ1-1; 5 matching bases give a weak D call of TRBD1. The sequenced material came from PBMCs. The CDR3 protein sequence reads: CASSMEPPGGGVTEAFF. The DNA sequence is TGTGCCAGTAGTATGGAGCCGCCGGGAGGAGGGGTCACTGAAGCTTTCTTT.